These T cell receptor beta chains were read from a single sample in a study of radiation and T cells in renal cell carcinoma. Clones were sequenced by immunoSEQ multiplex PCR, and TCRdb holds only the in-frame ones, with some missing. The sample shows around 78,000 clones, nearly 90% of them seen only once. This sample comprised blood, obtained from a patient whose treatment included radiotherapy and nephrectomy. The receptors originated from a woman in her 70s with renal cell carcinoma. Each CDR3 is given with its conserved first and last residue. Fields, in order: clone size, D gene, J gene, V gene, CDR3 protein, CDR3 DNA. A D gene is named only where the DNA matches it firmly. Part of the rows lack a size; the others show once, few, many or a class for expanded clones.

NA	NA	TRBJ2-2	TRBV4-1	CASSQELGGELFF	TGCGCCAGCAGCCAAGAACTGGGCGGGGAGCTGTTTTTT
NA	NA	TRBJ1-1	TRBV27	CASSFSGQINTEAFF	TGTGCCAGCAGTTTCTCTGGACAGATTAACACTGAAGCTTTCTTT
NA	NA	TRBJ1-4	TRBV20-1	CSATFGEKLFF	TGCAGTGCTACCTTCGGGGAAAAACTGTTTTTT
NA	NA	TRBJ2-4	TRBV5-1	CASSLQSEAKNIQYF	TGCGCCAGCAGTCTGCAATCCGAAGCCAAAAACATTCAGTACTTC
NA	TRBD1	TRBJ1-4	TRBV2	CASTRDRATNEKLFF	TGTGCCAGCACCCGGGACAGGGCAACTAATGAAAAACTGTTTTTT
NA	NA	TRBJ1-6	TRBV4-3	CASSQDRQGDSPLHF	TGCGCCAGCAGCCAAGACCGCCAGGGAGATTCACCCCTCCACTTT
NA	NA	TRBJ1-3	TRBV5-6	CASSLGGVGNTIYF	TGTGCCAGCAGCTTGGGGGGTGTTGGAAACACCATATATTTT
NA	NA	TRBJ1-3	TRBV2	CASSLQGAGNTIYF	TGTGCCAGCAGTCTTCAGGGTGCTGGAAACACCATATATTTT
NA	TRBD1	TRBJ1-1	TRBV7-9	CASSLGSTGVRTEAFF	TGTGCCAGCAGCTTAGGTTCAACAGGGGTACGAACTGAAGCTTTCTTT
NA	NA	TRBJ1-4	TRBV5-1	CASSSSPGGHEKLFF	TGCGCCAGCAGCTCTTCCCCCGGAGGCCATGAAAAACTGTTTTTT
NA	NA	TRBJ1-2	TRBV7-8	CASSLDSANYGYTF	TGTGCCAGCAGCTTAGACAGCGCTAACTATGGCTACACCTTC
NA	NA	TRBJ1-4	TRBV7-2	CASSPLGRAANEKLFF	TGTGCCAGCAGCCCCTTGGGTAGGGCGGCTAATGAAAAACTGTTTTTT
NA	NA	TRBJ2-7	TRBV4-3	CASSPLGGYEQYF	TGCGCCAGCAGCCCCCTCGGAGGCTACGAGCAGTACTTC
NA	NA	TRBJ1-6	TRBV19	CATQGAWGAGNSPLHF	TGTGCCACCCAAGGGGCCTGGGGCGCCGGCAATTCACCCCTCCACTTT
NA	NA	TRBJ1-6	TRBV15	CATSRDRYNSPLHF	TGTGCCACCAGCAGAGATAGGTATAATTCACCCCTCCACTTT
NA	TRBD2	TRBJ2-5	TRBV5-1	CASSLGGGSGGLPTQYF	TGCGCCAGCAGCTTGGGAGGTGGTAGCGGGGGCCTGCCGACCCAGTACTTC
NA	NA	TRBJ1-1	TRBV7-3	CASSHGQSEAFF	TGTGCCAGCAGCCACGGACAGTCTGAAGCTTTCTTT
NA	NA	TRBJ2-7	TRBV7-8	CASSPIIPGQGEQYF	TGTGCCAGCAGCCCTATTATACCCGGGCAGGGCGAGCAGTACTTC
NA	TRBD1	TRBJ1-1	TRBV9	CASSVAQGGPSEAFF	TGTGCCAGCAGCGTAGCTCAGGGGGGCCCCTCTGAAGCTTTCTTT
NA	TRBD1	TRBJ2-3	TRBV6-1	CASSVDRGGTQYF	TGTGCCAGCAGTGTTGACAGGGGGGGTACGCAGTATTTT
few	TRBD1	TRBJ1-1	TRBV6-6	CASRRDRGTEAFF	TGTGCCAGCAGACGGGACAGGGGGACTGAAGCTTTCTTT
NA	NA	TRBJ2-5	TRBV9	CASSDGLAQETQYF	TGTGCCAGCAGCGACGGACTGGCCCAAGAGACCCAGTACTTC
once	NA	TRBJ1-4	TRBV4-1	CASSQEGTGPNEKLFF	TGCGCCAGCAGCCAAGAAGGCACAGGGCCTAATGAAAAACTGTTTTTT
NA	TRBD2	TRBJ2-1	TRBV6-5	CATHPKGASGNEQFF	TGTGCCACTCACCCCAAGGGAGCTAGCGGCAATGAGCAGTTCTTC
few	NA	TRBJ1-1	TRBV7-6	CASSLGTLNTEAFF	TGTGCCAGCAGCTTAGGGACATTGAACACTGAAGCTTTCTTT
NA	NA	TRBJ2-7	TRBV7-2	CASSLDRGAYEQYF	TGTGCCAGCAGCTTAGATCGGGGTGCCTACGAGCAGTACTTC
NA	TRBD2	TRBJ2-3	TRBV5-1	CASSPRTGTSGDTQYF	TGCGCCAGCAGCCCGAGGACCGGGACTAGCGGGGATACGCAGTATTTT
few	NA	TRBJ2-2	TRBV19	CASREAGVTGELFF	TGTGCCAGTAGGGAAGCAGGGGTCACCGGGGAGCTGTTTTTT
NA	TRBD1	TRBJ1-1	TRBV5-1	CASSWVGTVDTEAFF	TGCGCCAGCAGCTGGGTCGGGACAGTGGACACTGAAGCTTTCTTT
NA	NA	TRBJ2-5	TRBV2	CASRTLETQYF	TGTGCCAGCAGAACTTTGGAGACCCAGTACTTC
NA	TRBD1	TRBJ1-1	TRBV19	CASSLDRGLSEAFF	TGTGCCAGTAGTTTAGACAGGGGCCTATCTGAAGCTTTCTTT
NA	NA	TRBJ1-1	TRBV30	CAWSPLGGTEAFF	TGTGCCTGGAGTCCATTAGGGGGCACTGAAGCTTTCTTT
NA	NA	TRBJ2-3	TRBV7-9	CASSLEAAVTDTQYF	TGTGCCAGCAGCTTAGAAGCAGCGGTGACAGATACGCAGTATTTT
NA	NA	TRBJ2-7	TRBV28	CASSIERRPYEQYF	TGTGCCAGCAGTATAGAAAGACGGCCCTACGAGCAGTACTTC
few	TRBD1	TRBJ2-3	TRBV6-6	CASNLGTGTDTQYF	TGTGCCAGCAACCTTGGGACAGGGACAGATACGCAGTATTTT
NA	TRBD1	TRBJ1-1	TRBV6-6	CASSPDRGYTEAFF	TGTGCCAGCAGCCCGGACAGGGGATACACTGAAGCTTTCTTT
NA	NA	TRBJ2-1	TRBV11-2	CASSLLGGYNEQFF	TGTGCCAGCAGCTTATTAGGGGGATACAATGAGCAGTTCTTC
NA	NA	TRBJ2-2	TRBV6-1	CASILTLNTGELFF	TGTGCCAGCATCTTGACCTTGAACACCGGGGAGCTGTTTTTT
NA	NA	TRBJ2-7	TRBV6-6	CASSDPRLEQYF	TGTGCCAGCAGTGACCCCAGGTTGGAGCAGTACTTC
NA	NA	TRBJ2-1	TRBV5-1	CASSSGLQSSYNEQFF	TGCGCCAGCAGCTCTGGACTGCAGAGCTCCTACAATGAGCAGTTCTTC
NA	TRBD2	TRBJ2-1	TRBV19	CASRLAGVSSYNEQFF	TGTGCCAGTAGGCTAGCGGGGGTGAGCTCCTACAATGAGCAGTTCTTC
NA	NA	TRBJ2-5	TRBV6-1	CASTNPRGTQYF	TGTGCCAGCACCAACCCAAGGGGGACCCAGTACTTC
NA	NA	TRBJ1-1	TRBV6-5	CASSYSRVRAEAFF	TGTGCCAGCAGTTACTCCCGGGTAAGGGCTGAAGCTTTCTTT
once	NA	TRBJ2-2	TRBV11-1	CASSLGTGLLGTGELFF	TGTGCCAGCAGCTTAGGAACAGGCCTTTTGGGCACCGGGGAGCTGTTTTTT
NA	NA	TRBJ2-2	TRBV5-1	CASSVGTGELFF	TGCGCCAGCAGCGTCGGGACCGGGGAGCTGTTTTTT
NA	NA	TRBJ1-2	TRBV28	CASRQTYGYTF	TGTGCCAGCAGACAAACCTATGGCTACACCTTC
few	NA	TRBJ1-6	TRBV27	CASSSPSANSPLHF	TGTGCCAGCAGTAGTCCGTCGGCTAATTCACCCCTCCACTTT
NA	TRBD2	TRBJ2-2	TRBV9	CASSVALVAGDDGELFF	TGTGCCAGCAGCGTAGCTTTGGTAGCGGGGGATGACGGGGAGCTGTTTTTT
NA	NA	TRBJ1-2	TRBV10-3	CAISEGTAYWYTF	TGTGCCATCAGCGAAGGGACTGCCTACTGGTACACCTTC
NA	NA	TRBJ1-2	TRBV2	CASSTGGYTF	TGTGCCAGCAGTACAGGGGGCTACACCTTC
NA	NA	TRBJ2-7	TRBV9	CASSVGEAVSYEQYF	TGTGCCAGCAGCGTAGGAGAAGCGGTCTCCTACGAGCAGTACTTC
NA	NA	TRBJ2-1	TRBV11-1	CASSLDAPAGNEQFF	TGTGCCAGCAGCTTAGATGCTCCCGCCGGCAATGAGCAGTTCTTC
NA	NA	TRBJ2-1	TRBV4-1	CASSQVESSDNEQFF	TGCGCCAGCAGCCAAGTCGAGAGCTCGGACAATGAGCAGTTCTTC
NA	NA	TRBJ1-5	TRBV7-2	CASSLGPAYSNQPQHF	TGTGCCAGCAGCTTAGGACCAGCCTATAGCAATCAGCCCCAGCATTTT
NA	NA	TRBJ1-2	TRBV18	CASSPPGTGDYGYTF	TGTGCCAGCTCACCACCGGGTACCGGGGACTATGGCTACACCTTC
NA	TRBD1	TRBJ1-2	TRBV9	CASSKRQGGYGYTF	TGTGCCAGCAGCAAAAGACAGGGCGGCTATGGCTACACCTTC
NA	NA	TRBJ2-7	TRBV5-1	CASGHSPGSIYEQYF	TGCGCCAGCGGCCACTCACCGGGGTCGATCTACGAGCAGTACTTC
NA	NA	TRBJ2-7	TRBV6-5	CASRELGPSYEQYF	TGTGCCAGCAGGGAGTTGGGCCCGTCCTACGAGCAGTACTTC
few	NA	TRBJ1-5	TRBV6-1	CASCLYSNQPQHF	TGTGCCAGCTGCCTTTATAGCAATCAGCCCCAGCATTTT
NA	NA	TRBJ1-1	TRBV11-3	CASSLGAANTEAFF	TGTGCCAGCAGCTTAGGGGCAGCAAACACTGAAGCTTTCTTT